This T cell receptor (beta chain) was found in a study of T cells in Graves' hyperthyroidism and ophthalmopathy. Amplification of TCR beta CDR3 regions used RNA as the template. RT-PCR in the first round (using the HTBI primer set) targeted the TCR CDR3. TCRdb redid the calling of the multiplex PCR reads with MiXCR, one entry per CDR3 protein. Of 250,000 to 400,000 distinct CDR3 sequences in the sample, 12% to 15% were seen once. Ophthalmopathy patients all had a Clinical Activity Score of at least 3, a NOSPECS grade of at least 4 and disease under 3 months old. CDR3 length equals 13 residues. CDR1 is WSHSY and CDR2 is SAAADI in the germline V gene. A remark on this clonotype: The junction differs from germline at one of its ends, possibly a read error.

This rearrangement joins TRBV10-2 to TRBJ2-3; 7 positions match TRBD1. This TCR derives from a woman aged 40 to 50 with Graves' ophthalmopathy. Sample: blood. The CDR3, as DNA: TGCGCCAGCGGTGACGGGACAGCAGATACGCAGTATTTT. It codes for CASGDGTADTQYF.